Following are 29 T cell receptor beta chains from one sample sequenced in a study of shared clonotypes between healthy human individuals. The repertoire was sequenced with immunoSEQ multiplex PCR; TCRdb's copy has only in-frame clones and lacks some. The sample lists about 1.5 million clones, nearly 99% occurring once. Sequenced: naive CD4+ T cells sorted from blood. Described subset: CD45RA+ positively selected. Every receptor here comes from a young man in good health.

The V and J genes are TRBV5-1 and TRBJ1-4; D is possibly TRBD1 (5 bases). The CDR3 is made up of 17 amino acids. The V gene lost 0 bases and the J gene lost 8 bases, with 20 bases spanning the gap. Germline CDR1 and CDR2: SGHRS and YFSETQ. CDR3 amino acids: CASSLGPRGGEDEKLFF. CDR3 coding DNA: TGCGCCAGCAGCTTGGGTCCCCGGGGAGGGGAGGACGAAAAACTGTTTTTT.

This chain joins TRBV5-8 and TRBJ1-4, with D unclear. Trimming pared 3 bases from V and 5 bases from J, leaving 2 bases between. In germline, CDR1 is SGHTS, CDR2 YDEGEE. This CDR3 is built from 11 residues. CDR3 in amino acids: CASSSNEKLFF. Written as DNA, the CDR3 is TGTGCCAGCAGCTCGAATGAAAAACTGTTTTTT.

The chain uses TRBV28 and TRBJ2-3; tentative D call: TRBD1 (6 bases). V lost 6 bases and J lost 11, with 15 bases in between. Germline V gene sequence: CDR1 MDHEN, CDR2 SYDVKM. CDR3 length equals 12 residues. CDR3: CASSSPLTGQYF. CDR3 nucleotides: TGTGCCAGCAGCTCCCCGCTGACAGGGCAGTATTTT.

The chain joins TRBV7-6 to TRBJ2-2; 7 nucleotides match TRBD1. V gave up 0 bases and J gave up 7 bases; unmatched junction bases: 11. The germline CDR1 and CDR2 sequences are SGHVS and FNYEAQ. The CDR3 is made up of 17 amino acids. In nucleotides, the CDR3 is TGTGCCAGCAGCTTAGCGGACCGGGACAGAGGAGGCGGGGAGCTGTTTTTT. Encoded protein: CASSLADRDRGGGELFF.

The rearrangement joins TRBV5-5 to TRBJ2-7; perhaps TRBD2 as D (5 bases). V was shortened by 4 bases and J by 0 bases, with 11 bases between the two germline ends. The CDR3 loop spans 14 amino acids. Germline V gives CDR1 SGHKS, CDR2 YYEKEE (reference sequence). CDR3 region: CASSQLGSSYEQYF. For the CDR3, the DNA is TGTGCCAGCAGCCAGTTGGGGAGCTCCTACGAGCAGTACTTC.

The genes are TRBV6-5 and TRBJ2-5, with D tentatively TRBD2 (6 bases). The V end lost 3 bases, the J end lost 7 bases, and 12 bases lay between the germline ends. Germline loops: CDR1 MNHEY, CDR2 SVGAGI. The CDR3 has 13 residues. The CDR3 region is CASSYRELGTQYF. The CDR3 DNA sequence: TGTGCCAGCAGTTATCGGGAGCTGGGGACCCAGTACTTC.

The rearrangement links TRBV7-3 to TRBJ2-3; 11 nucleotides align to TRBD1. This CDR3 is built from 17 residues. CDR1 and CDR2 (germline): SGHTA, FQGTGA. V lost 5 bases and J lost 5; bases outside the gene matches: 12. CDR3 in amino acids: CASSTSPWDRGRDTQYF. For the CDR3, the DNA is TGTGCCAGCAGCACCAGCCCCTGGGACAGGGGGAGAGATACGCAGTATTTT.

J is TRBJ2-3 and V is TRBV18; TRBD2 agrees at 8 bases. CDR3 length: 16 residues. V lost 3 bases to trimming and J lost 0 bases; unmatched junction nucleotides: 5. Germline V CDR1 and CDR2: KGHSH, LQKENI. CDR3 sequence: CASSPKGGGSTDTQYF. CDR3 in DNA: TGTGCCAGCTCACCCAAAGGCGGGGGGAGCACAGATACGCAGTATTTT.

Notes on this clone: At the DNA level, this CDR3 is encoded by other sequences in the same sample as well. This sequence joins TRBV5-1 and TRBJ1-3; D is undetermined. The CDR3 is made up of 12 amino acids. Trimming shortened V by 0 bases and J by 4 bases, and 2 bases separated the two germline ends. Germline V gives CDR1 SGHRS, CDR2 YFSETQ. As DNA, the CDR3 is TGCGCCAGCAGCTTGGAAGGAAACACCATATATTTT. This codes for CASSLEGNTIYF.

The chain uses TRBV7-9 and TRBJ2-1, with 9 bases fitting TRBD2. The CDR3 covers 15 residues. The V gene end was trimmed by 5 bases and the J gene end by 3 bases; junction bases not matched to a gene: 5. Germline CDR1 and CDR2: SEHNR and FQNEAQ (reference sequence). For the CDR3, the DNA is TGTGCCAGCAGCGAGAGCGGGAGGTACTACAATGAGCAGTTCTTC. It specifies CASSESGRYYNEQFF.

The chain is built from TRBV28 and TRBJ1-5; the match to TRBD1 covers 11 bases. V lost 3 bases, J lost 2 bases, and 3 bases stayed unmatched. The CDR3 has 16 residues. Per germline, CDR1 MDHEN and CDR2 SYDVKM. The CDR3 is CASSFGQGAGNQPQHF. As DNA, the CDR3 is TGTGCCAGCAGTTTTGGACAGGGGGCTGGCAATCAGCCCCAGCATTTT.

V is TRBV30 and J is TRBJ2-2; D is uncertain. This CDR3 has 14 residues. Germline V gene sequence: CDR1 GTSNPN, CDR2 SVGIG (reference sequence). V lost 2 bases, J lost 7 bases, and 14 bases lay in between. CDR3 region: CAWSLLTTVGELFF. DNA of the CDR3: TGTGCCTGGAGTCTCCTTACGACCGTCGGGGAGCTGTTTTTT. The full variable domain, in which reference TRBV30 and TRBJ2-2 provide the parts outside the CDR3, is SQTIHQWPATLVQPVGSPLSLECTVEGTSNPNLYWYRQAAGRGLQLLFYSVGIGQISSEVPQNLSASRPQDRQFILSSKKLLLSDSGFYLCAWSLLTTVGELFFGEGSRLTVL.

J is TRBJ2-3 and V is TRBV5-1; no clear D gene. The germline V gene encodes CDR1 SGHRS and CDR2 YFSETQ. Trimming took 4 bases from V and 5 from J, leaving 17 bases between them. The CDR3 is made up of 15 amino acids. This CDR3 reads CASSNPGLTRDTQYF. CDR3 sequence (DNA): TGCGCCAGCAGCAACCCCGGTCTAACTCGAGATACGCAGTATTTT.

This clone was seen once. CDR3 region: CARSFEGSYQRETQYF. CDR3 nucleotides: TGTGCCAGAAGCTTTGAAGGGTCTTATCAGCGGGAGACCCAGTACTTC. V gene TRBV5-3 combines with J gene TRBJ2-5, with D maybe TRBD2 (5 bases). TRBV5-3 is flagged as an ORF with uncertain function. The length of the CDR3 is 16 residues. Trimming took 2 bases from V and 5 from J, leaving 19 bases between them.

The V call is TRBV2, the J call TRBJ2-1; 8 bases match TRBD2. Germline CDR1 and CDR2: SNHLY and FYNNEI. The V and J ends lost 4 bases and 9 bases, in that order; junction bases with no gene match: 8. The CDR3 is made up of 14 amino acids. The CDR3 loop is CASSVSGSHLEQFF. CDR3 DNA: TGTGCCAGCAGTGTAAGCGGGAGTCACCTTGAGCAGTTCTTC.

The J gene is TRBJ2-2, the V gene TRBV4-3; D is perhaps TRBD2 (6 bases). The V gene lost 4 bases and the J gene lost 3 bases, with 12 bases spanning the gap. Germline lookup yields CDR1 LGHNA and CDR2 YSLEER. The CDR3 covers 15 residues. The CDR3 sequence is CASSRRRADTGELFF. In DNA form, the CDR3 reads TGCGCCAGCAGCCGTAGGAGGGCGGACACCGGGGAGCTGTTTTTT.

The gene calls are TRBV19 and TRBJ2-1; 13 bases line up with TRBD2. The J segment lost 3 bases and the V segment lost 4 bases, leaving 3 bases of the junction unmatched. CDR1 LNHDA and CDR2 SQIVND come from the germline V gene (reference sequence). The CDR3 is 16 amino acids. CDR3 nucleotides: TGTGCCAGTAGTACCCGGACTAGCGGGGGCTACAATGAGCAGTTCTTC. Translated: CASSTRTSGGYNEQFF.

This clone was observed once. J is TRBJ1-2 and V is TRBV15; D not resolved. Germline-derived CDR1 and CDR2 are LNHNV and YYDKDF (reference sequence). The CDR3 runs to 13 residues. Deletions cut 1 base from V and 6 bases from J, with 9 bases between. The CDR3 is CATSRVTENGYTF. The CDR3 DNA reads TGTGCCACCAGCAGAGTTACAGAGAATGGCTACACCTTC.

The gene calls are TRBV28 and TRBJ2-3; a possible D gene is TRBD2 (6 bases). Trimming removed 2 bases from V and 2 bases from J, with 11 bases in between. The length of the CDR3 is 15 residues. Germline V CDR1 and CDR2: MDHEN, SYDVKM. This CDR3 reads CASSLGRDFTDTQYF. The CDR3 DNA follows: TGTGCCAGCAGTTTAGGCCGGGACTTCACAGATACGCAGTATTTT.

V gene TRBV18 combines with J gene TRBJ1-5, with D possibly TRBD1 on 6 matching bases. From germline, CDR1 is KGHSH and CDR2 LQKENI. Trimming stripped 0 bases from V and 2 bases from J, with 11 bases between. The length of the CDR3 is 16 residues. The CDR3 here is CASSPPVPGGNQPQHF. The CDR3 DNA reads TGTGCCAGCTCACCACCGGTGCCAGGGGGCAATCAGCCCCAGCATTTT.

V usage is TRBV7-2 and J usage is TRBJ1-1; D not resolved. V dropped 5 bases and J dropped 5 bases, with 15 bases sitting between them. The V gene's germline CDR1 is SGHTA and CDR2 FQGNSA. The CDR3 covers 14 residues. The CDR3 sequence is CASSATRARTEAFF. DNA of the CDR3: TGTGCCAGCAGCGCGACGAGGGCTCGGACTGAAGCTTTCTTT.

V usage is TRBV7-9 and J usage is TRBJ2-7; D is ambiguous. Germline CDR1 SEHNR, CDR2 FQNEAQ (reference sequence). V shed 5 bases and J shed 7 bases, with 15 bases lying between them. CDR3 length: 13 residues. CDR3 protein: CASSPVASWEQYF. In nucleotides, the CDR3 is TGTGCCAGCAGCCCGGTGGCTAGTTGGGAGCAGTACTTC.

The rearrangement uses TRBV28 and TRBJ1-3, with D possibly TRBD1 on 5 matching bases. The V end was cut by 8 bases, the J end by 4 bases, with 9 bases between. The CDR3 runs 12 residues. Germline V lookup: CDR1 MDHEN, CDR2 SYDVKM. CDR3 nucleotide sequence: TGTGCCAGCGGGGGGAGAGGAAACACCATATATTTT. Amino acids: CASGGRGNTIYF. Complete variable domain (other parts from reference TRBV28 and TRBJ1-3): DVKVTQSSRYLVKRTGEKVFLECVQDMDHENMFWYRQDPGLGLRLIYFSYDVKMKEKGDIPEGYSVSREKKERFSLILESASTNQTSMYLCASGGRGNTIYFGEGSWLTVV.

The chain recombines TRBV15 with TRBJ2-7; D is ambiguous. There are 17 residues in the CDR3. V lost 0 bases and J lost 1, with 16 bases in between. Germline CDR1 LNHNV, CDR2 YYDKDF (reference sequence). The CDR3 loop reads CATSRDLNRLQSYEQYF. CDR3 DNA: TGTGCCACCAGCAGAGATCTTAACCGACTTCAATCCTACGAGCAGTACTTC.

The rearrangement joins TRBV4-1 to TRBJ1-2, with 10 nucleotides matching TRBD1. Germline CDR1 and CDR2: MGHRA and YSYEKL. V was pared by 1 base and J by 3 bases, with 2 bases of the junction left unmatched. The CDR3 covers 15 residues. The CDR3 DNA reads TGCGCCAGCAGCCAAGGACAGGGGGCGGACTATGGCTACACCTTC. Protein sequence: CASSQGQGADYGYTF.

This clone showed up just once. This chain connects TRBV29-1 to TRBJ2-4; a weak D match, TRBD1 (6 bases). Trimming pared 4 bases from V and 7 bases from J, leaving 11 bases between. Looked up from germline, CDR1 is SQVTM and CDR2 is ANQGSEA. The CDR3 runs to 12 residues. Here the CDR3 DNA reads TGCAGCGTTGTCGGGCAGGGGAACATTCAGTACTTC. This translates into CSVVGQGNIQYF.

This clone has a single count. The chain uses TRBV19 and TRBJ2-1, with TRBD2 matching 10 bases. The V gene's germline CDR1 is LNHDA and CDR2 SQIVND (reference sequence). V shed 0 bases and J 9 bases; nucleotides not matched to a gene: 5. This CDR3 has 15 residues. The CDR3 loop is CASSIEPSGSAEQFF. CDR3 DNA: TGTGCCAGTAGTATAGAGCCTAGCGGGAGCGCTGAGCAGTTCTTC.

This sequence joins TRBV7-2 and TRBJ2-1; tentatively, D is TRBD2 (6 bases). The V gene lost 2 bases and the J gene lost 5 bases, with 13 bases spanning the gap. The CDR3 contains 15 residues. Germline CDR1 and CDR2: SGHTA and FQGNSA. The CDR3 bases are TGTGCCAGCAGCTTAATGAACGGGAGAGACAATGAGCAGTTCTTC. Protein sequence: CASSLMNGRDNEQFF.

The chain couples TRBV28 to TRBJ2-1; TRBD2 aligns across 14 bases. CDR1 and CDR2 (germline): MDHEN, SYDVKM. J was trimmed by 9 bases and V by 5 bases; bases with no gene match: 9. This CDR3 comprises 16 residues. DNA for the CDR3: TGTGCCAGCAGTACCAAGACTAGCGGGAGGGCCGGTGAGCAGTTCTTC. It encodes CASSTKTSGRAGEQFF.